These T cell receptor beta chains were read from a single sample in a study of PD-L1 blockade in urothelial cancer. Sequenced by immunoSEQ multiplex PCR; TCRdb stores in-frame clones only, minus some. The repertoire holds tens of thousands of clones, 85% seen once, with approximately 16% in the top ten. Sequences were derived from PBMCs, sampled around atezolizumab (anti-PD-L1) treatment. These receptors came from a man older than 75 with urothelial cancer. Both conserved end residues are part of each CDR3. The D gene is left open where the match is weak. Clone sizes are given selectively: once, few, many, or a class where the clone is expanded.

j_gene | abundance | len | d_gene | v_gene | CDR3nt | CDR3aa
TRBJ1-3 | . | 14 | TRBD1 | TRBV7-2 | TGTGCCAGCAGCTTGGACAGGGATAGGAACACCATATATTTT | CASSLDRDRNTIYF
TRBJ1-2 | . | 14 | TRBD1 | TRBV28 | TGTGCCAGCAGTTTCGGACAGGGAGGGTATGGCTACACCTTC | CASSFGQGGYGYTF
TRBJ1-5 | . | 16 | TRBD1 | TRBV18 | TGTGCCAGCTCACCTCAGAATGGACAGGGCGGGCAGCCCCAGCATTTT | CASSPQNGQGGQPQHF
TRBJ2-1 | . | 17 | TRBD2 | TRBV13 | TGTGCCAGCAGCTTACGGACTAGCGGGAGCTCCTACAATGAGCAGTTCTTC | CASSLRTSGSSYNEQFF
TRBJ1-2 | . | 13 | . | TRBV5-5 | TGTGCCAGCAGCCGTTCACCGGACTATGGCTACACCTTC | CASSRSPDYGYTF
TRBJ1-2 | . | 13 | TRBD1 | TRBV18 | TGTGCCAGCTCTTCTACCAGGGGGGTAGGCTACACCTTC | CASSSTRGVGYTF
TRBJ2-2 | . | 14 | . | TRBV19 | TGTGCCAGTCTTAGGTCCCGGGGCACCGGGGAGCTGTTTTTT | CASLRSRGTGELFF
TRBJ2-6 | . | 15 | . | TRBV7-9 | TGTGCCAGCAGCTTAGTTCCGTCTGGGGCCAACGTCCTGACTTTC | CASSLVPSGANVLTF
TRBJ1-4 | few | 12 | TRBD1 | TRBV29-1 | TGCAGCGCGCTGGACAGGAGGGAAAAACTGTTTTTT | CSALDRREKLFF
TRBJ2-3 | . | 15 | . | TRBV28 | TGTGCCAGCAGTTTAGCGGGACAGAAAACAGATACGCAGTATTTT | CASSLAGQKTDTQYF
TRBJ1-2 | . | 11 | TRBD1 | TRBV20-1 | TGCAGTGGGACAGGGGGCAGTGGCTACACCTTC | CSGTGGSGYTF
TRBJ2-3 | . | 16 | TRBD2 | TRBV7-2 | TGTGCCAGCAGCCGAGGACTAGCGGGGTCCACAGATACGCAGTATTTT | CASSRGLAGSTDTQYF
TRBJ2-7 | . | 13 | . | TRBV5-1 | TGCGCCAGCAGCCCAGGCCCCTCCTACGAGCAGTACTTC | CASSPGPSYEQYF
TRBJ1-5 | . | 14 | . | TRBV6-1 | TGTGCCAGCAGTGGCCAAGGAGGGTATCAGCCCCAGCATTTT | CASSGQGGYQPQHF
TRBJ2-1 | . | 15 | TRBD2 | TRBV5-8 | TGTGCCAGCAGCTCACGACTAGCTTCCTACAATGAGCAGTTCTTC | CASSSRLASYNEQFF
TRBJ2-4 | . | 14 | . | TRBV29-1 | TGCAGCGTGGGAAAGGGACTCTCGGGAAACATTCAGTACTTC | CSVGKGLSGNIQYF
TRBJ1-4 | once | 13 | . | TRBV6-1 | TGTGCCCACCGAAACAGGTATAATGAAAAACTGTTTTTT | CAHRNRYNEKLFF
TRBJ1-2 | . | 11 | . | TRBV2 | TGTGCCAGCGGGAACAGGGCTGGCGACACCTTC | CASGNRAGDTF
TRBJ2-5 | . | 11 | . | TRBV6-6 | TGTGCCAGCAGTCAACAAGAGACCCAGTACTTC | CASSQQETQYF
TRBJ2-5 | . | 11 | . | TRBV6-5 | TGTGCCAGCAGTCAACAAGAGACCCAGTACTTC | CASSQQETQYF
TRBJ1-3 | few | 14 | TRBD1 | TRBV10-3 | TGTGCCATCAGGGACAGGGGCGACGGAAACACCATATATTTT | CAIRDRGDGNTIYF
TRBJ2-7 | . | 16 | TRBD2 | TRBV5-1 | TGCGCCAGCAGCTTGGCTCCGGGACTAGCGGTCGGGGAGCAGTACTTC | CASSLAPGLAVGEQYF
TRBJ2-1 | . | 16 | TRBD2 | TRBV14 | TGTGCCAGCAGCCAAGCCACTAGCGGAGATTACAATGAGCAGTTCTTC | CASSQATSGDYNEQFF